This TCR beta chain was documented in a study of blood T cell repertoires in COVID-19. This CDR3 is built from 15 residues. The V and J ends lost 4 bases and 4 bases, in that order; junction bases with no gene match: 7. Germline V gene lookup returns CDR1 MNHEY and CDR2 SVGAGI. Clinical history as reported by participants underpinned cohort assignment. The repertoire was sequenced with immunoSEQ multiplex PCR; TCRdb's copy has only in-frame clones and lacks some. This sample has over 250,000 clones, with around 80% found just once. The specimen was PBMCs or T cells enriched from blood (not recorded which). J is TRBJ2-1 and V is TRBV6-5; 7 nucleotides match TRBD1. This sequence was found in a man aged 25 to 45 with acute COVID-19. The CDR3, as DNA: TGTGCCAGCAGTTTAGCAAAGGGGGCTTACAATGAGCAGTTCTTC. It yields the protein CASSLAKGAYNEQFF.